The T cell receptor beta chain described here comes from a study of blood T cell repertoires in COVID-19. Overall study: Sources were T cells, B-cell-depleted T cells, or PBMCs; the material itself was cDNA or gDNA.

In germline, CDR1 is MNHNY, CDR2 SVGAGI (reference sequence). V was trimmed by 6 bases and J by 2 bases, leaving 5 bases between them. The CDR3 has 11 amino acids. In the original analysis: Estimates of nucleated cell counts were drawn from the amplification of reference gene primers. Measured with immunoSEQ multiplex PCR; TCRdb has only the in-frame clones, and not every one. V and J calls and clone size are as listed in that table; D and trimming were resolved from the DNA. The sample consists of around 10,000 clones, 90% of them appearing once. The sequenced sample consisted of peripheral blood. V usage is TRBV6-6 and J usage is TRBJ2-7; D is ambiguous. The clonotype originates from a human donor in a cohort sampled during active COVID-19. In DNA, the CDR3 is TGTGCCAGCAGGGCCACCTACGAGCAGTACTTC. This encodes CASRATYEQYF.